The 8 T cell receptor beta chains reported below all come from one sample, sequenced in a study of control samples from healthy donors and cancer patients. Some clones are missing from TCRdb's copy, which holds only in-frame ones; the method was immunoSEQ multiplex PCR. The sample gives roughly 170,000 clones, 85% to 95% of which show up once; more than 1.1% is in the top ten. The sample taken for sequencing was blood. The receptors were sampled from a woman under 30 in good health.

The V gene is TRBV6-5, the J gene TRBJ1-1; 8 nucleotides agree with TRBD1. This CDR3 is built from 15 residues. V lost 4 bases to trimming and J lost 3 bases; unmatched junction nucleotides: 7. CDR1 is MNHEY, CDR2 SVGAGI, per germline. Here the CDR3 DNA reads TGTGCCAGCAGTTCTTACAGGGGGATGGACACTGAAGCTTTCTTT. Its translation: CASSSYRGMDTEAFF.

This chain links TRBV4-1 with TRBJ1-2; 8 positions match TRBD1. Trimming at V came to 2 bases and at J to 3 bases, leaving 2 bases not matched to a gene. Germline-derived CDR1 and CDR2 are MGHRA and YSYEKL. The CDR3 loop spans 14 amino acids. Here the CDR3 DNA reads TGCGCCAGCAGCCAACCGACAGGGGACTATGGCTACACCTTC. Its protein product is CASSQPTGDYGYTF.

The gene calls are TRBV20-1 and TRBJ2-5; 7 bases are a match to TRBD2. There are 11 residues in the CDR3. With V trimmed by 8 bases and J by 5 bases, 5 bases remained unmatched. Germline lookup yields CDR1 DFQATT and CDR2 SNEGSKA (reference sequence). This chain's CDR3 is CSPSGIETQYF. The CDR3 coding sequence is TGCAGTCCCAGCGGGATTGAGACCCAGTACTTC.

The rearrangement joins TRBV7-2 to TRBJ2-2; tentatively, D is TRBD1 or TRBD2 (5 bases each). The CDR3 runs to 18 residues. Trimming pared 1 base from V and 4 bases from J, leaving 19 bases between. Germline V gives CDR1 SGHTA, CDR2 FQGNSA. In DNA form, the CDR3 reads TGTGCCAGCAGCTTAGTTTTGGGGACCCACTGGGGCACCGGGGAGCTGTTTTTT. Translation gives CASSLVLGTHWGTGELFF.

CDR3 amino acids: CASKTKRPSNTGELFF. The DNA for the CDR3 is TGTGCCAGCAAAACAAAGAGGCCGTCGAACACCGGGGAGCTGTTTTTT. V usage is TRBV27 and J usage is TRBJ2-2; unclear D gene. Trimming pared 7 bases from V and 0 bases from J, leaving 15 bases between. The germline CDR1 and CDR2 sequences are MNHEY and SMNVEV (reference sequence). The CDR3 has 16 residues.

The chain carries TRBV4-2 and TRBJ1-4, with D uncertain. Looked up from germline, CDR1 is LGHNA and CDR2 is YNFKEQ. This CDR3 is 16 amino acids long. The V end lost 2 bases, the J end lost 5 bases, and 15 bases lay between the germline ends. The CDR3 loop reads CASSQRFMEVNEKLFF. CDR3 DNA: TGTGCCAGCAGCCAACGGTTCATGGAAGTAAATGAAAAACTGTTTTTT.

The chain recombines TRBV3-1 (or the pseudogene TRBV3-2) with TRBJ2-2, with 7 bases lining up with TRBD1. V lost 4 bases to trimming and J lost 6 bases; unmatched junction nucleotides: 5. This CDR3 comprises 14 residues. CDR1 and CDR2 from the germline V gene are LGHDT and YNNKEL (reference sequence). Written as DNA, the CDR3 is TGTGCCAGCAGCCCGACAGGGTATGCCGGGGAGCTGTTTTTT. Translation: CASSPTGYAGELFF.

The chain links TRBV6-5 to TRBJ1-1; 7 bases line up with TRBD1. Looked up from germline, CDR1 is MNHEY and CDR2 is SVGAGI. This CDR3 has 13 residues. J was trimmed by 7 bases and V by 2 bases; bases with no gene match: 4. The CDR3 region is CASSYRQGGEAFF. The CDR3 DNA sequence: TGTGCCAGCAGTTACCGACAGGGAGGTGAAGCTTTCTTT.